These T cell receptor beta chains were read from a single sample in a study of identical twins. TCRdb analysed the 5' RACE reads with MiXCR anew, one entry per CDR3 protein. The sample holds just under 550,000 distinct CDR3 sequences, around 15% seen once. These data were also filed under a second study, of yellow fever vaccine responses in identical twins.

Input material: CD4+ T cells sorted from blood. Every receptor here comes from a woman under 30 in good health. Each CDR3 is given with its conserved first and last residue. Each record gives: D gene, V gene, clone size, J gene, CDR3 DNA, CDR3 protein. D genes are given only for firm matches. The size entry is marked missing in some rows and otherwise reads once, few, many or a size class.

>-|TRBV20-1|-|TRBJ1-6
TGCAGTGCCCCCGACAGCTATAATTCACCCCTCCACTTT
CSAPDSYNSPLHF
>TRBD1|TRBV25-1|-|TRBJ2-2
TGTGCCAGCAGTGGGACAGGGGGCGTGTGGACCGGGGAGCTGTTTTTT
CASSGTGGVWTGELFF
>-|TRBV7-9|-|TRBJ2-3
TGTGCCAGCAGCCCAATCTCAGATACGCAGTATTTT
CASSPISDTQYF
>-|TRBV5-1|few|TRBJ1-1
TGCGCCAGCAGCTTGGCGGGGAGGGGTACTGAAGCTTTCTTT
CASSLAGRGTEAFF
>TRBD2|TRBV6-5|few|TRBJ2-3
TGTGCCAGCAGTTACTACGGGAGGGGCGGCACAGATACGCAGTATTTT
CASSYYGRGGTDTQYF
>TRBD2|TRBV20-1|few|TRBJ2-7
TGCAGTGTCGGGCGGGAGGGCCCCACCGAGCAGTACTTC
CSVGREGPTEQYF
>-|TRBV7-6|few|TRBJ2-1
TGTGCCAGCAGCTTAGTGGAGCGGATCGACAAGAACTACAATGAGCAGTTCTTC
CASSLVERIDKNYNEQFF
>-|TRBV2|-|TRBJ1-2
TGTGCCAGCAGTGAACTACGGTCCTATGGCTACACCTTC
CASSELRSYGYTF
>TRBD1|TRBV2|few|TRBJ2-2
TGTGCCAGCAGTGTAGAGGGGGCCGCCGGGGAGCTGTTTTTT
CASSVEGAAGELFF
>-|TRBV4-1|few|TRBJ2-1
TGCGCCAGCAGCCAAGTTAGGCCCGGCCTCGGGGGTGAGCAGTTCTTC
CASSQVRPGLGGEQFF
>-|TRBV9|few|TRBJ2-5
TGTGCCAGTGCCGTGGGGGTAGGAACGGAGACCCAGTACTTC
CASAVGVGTETQYF
>-|TRBV10-3|few|TRBJ1-5
TGTGCCATCAGTCGGACGGGGACGGATAGCAATCAGCCCCAGCATTTT
CAISRTGTDSNQPQHF
>-|TRBV2|-|TRBJ2-5
TGTGCCAGCAGTTCAGGGGTTGGGACCCAGTACTTC
CASSSGVGTQYF
>TRBD1|TRBV12-3/TRBV12-4|-|TRBJ2-3
TGTGCCAGCAGTCTCCGGGACAGGGATTCTTATACGCAGTATTTT
CASSLRDRDSYTQYF
>TRBD2|TRBV5-1|many|TRBJ2-1
TGCGCCAGCAGCTGGACTAGCGGGAGTGATGAGCAGTTCTTC
CASSWTSGSDEQFF
>TRBD1|TRBV6-5|few|TRBJ2-2
TGTGCCAGCAGTTACTTCATGACAGGGTCCCCCGGGGAGCTGTTTTTT
CASSYFMTGSPGELFF
>TRBD1|TRBV27|-|TRBJ2-5
TGTGCCAGCCATTCCGGGACAGGGTTTGAGACCCAGTACTTC
CASHSGTGFETQYF
>TRBD1|TRBV12-3/TRBV12-4|-|TRBJ2-1
TGTGCCAGCAGTCCGACCGGGACAGACAATGAGCAGTTCTTC
CASSPTGTDNEQFF
>-|TRBV29-1|-|TRBJ1-1
TGCAGCGTTGATTTAAGGGGTGAGAACACTGAAGCTTTCTTT
CSVDLRGENTEAFF
>TRBD2|TRBV4-1|-|TRBJ2-7
TGCGCCAGCAGCCAATTCTCTCCTAGCGGGTACGCTTCCTACGAGCAGTACTTC
CASSQFSPSGYASYEQYF
>-|TRBV11-2|-|TRBJ2-5
TGTGCCAGCGATAACACGGGCCGTGGGGCAGAGACCCAGTACTTC
CASDNTGRGAETQYF